The entry below describes one TCR beta chain. Its antigen is unknown. This sample was taken from a study of cytomegalovirus exposure and HLA in healthy donors. Study-wide findings and caveats: Presence/absence analyses rested on an assumption that sequencing depth was roughly uniform across donors. Productive rates of about 90% or about 30% were seen for most TCR beta V segments in an earlier analysis. TCR beta V- and J-gene trimming, according to a later analysis, was linked to a missense DCLRE1C variant. It was reported that the classifier diagnosed cytomegalovirus status with high specificity and sensitivity in both the original and validation cohorts.

The V gene lost 1 base and the J gene lost 2 bases, with 19 bases spanning the gap. CDR3 size: 18 residues. The V gene's germline CDR1 is MGHRA and CDR2 YSYEKL. PCR primers comprised 60 Vbeta and 13 Jbeta primers. TCRdb keeps only in-frame clones here, not all; method: immunoSEQ multiplex PCR. The sample has about 200,000 clones, 86% seen once. The clonotype comes from a young woman in good health and CMV-seronegative. Source material: PBMCs. This rearrangement joins TRBV4-1 to TRBJ2-3; possible D gene TRBD1, 6 bases. The CDR3: CASSQGTWGQAYTDTQYF. The CDR3 DNA is TGCGCCAGCAGCCAAGGGACGTGGGGGCAGGCCTACACAGATACGCAGTATTTT.